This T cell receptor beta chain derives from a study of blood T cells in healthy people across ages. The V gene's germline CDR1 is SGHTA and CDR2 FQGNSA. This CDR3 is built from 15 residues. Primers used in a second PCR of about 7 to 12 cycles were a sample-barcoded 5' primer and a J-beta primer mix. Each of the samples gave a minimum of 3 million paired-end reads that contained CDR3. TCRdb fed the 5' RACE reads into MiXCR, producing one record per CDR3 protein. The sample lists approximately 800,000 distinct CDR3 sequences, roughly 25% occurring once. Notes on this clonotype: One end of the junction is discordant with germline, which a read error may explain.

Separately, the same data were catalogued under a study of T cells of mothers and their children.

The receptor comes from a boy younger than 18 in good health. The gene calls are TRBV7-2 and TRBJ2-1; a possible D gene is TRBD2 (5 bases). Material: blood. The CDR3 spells CASSPVGSTYNGQFF. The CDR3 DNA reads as TGTGCCAGCAGCCCAGTGGGGAGTACCTACAATGGGCAGTTCTTC.